What follows is one TCR beta chain and its context. The data belong to a study of blood T cell repertoires in COVID-19. Whole-study context: Both acute and convalescent COVID-19 samples were obtained from the United States, Italy and Spain. T cells, B-cell-depleted T cells, or PBMCs supplied cDNA or gDNA.

Seattle-derived patients entered the study during active infection and were followed longitudinally. Under the authors' procedure: Amplification of reference gene primers was used by the study to estimate nucleated cell counts. The data were produced by immunoSEQ multiplex PCR, yet TCRdb's version contains in-frame clones alone and is incomplete. Clone size and V and J calls were adopted from that table, with D and trimming inferred from the DNA. The table includes roughly 70,000 clones, 76% detected once. Sequenced input: peripheral blood. The source is a man aged 55 to 70 with COVID-19, enrolled during active disease.

The CDR3 reads CASRWTGRYGYTF. CDR3 in DNA: TGTGCCAGCAGGTGGACAGGTCGCTATGGCTACACCTTC. This chain connects TRBV2 to TRBJ1-2; 7 bases fit TRBD1. The CDR3 sequence is 13 residues long. Germline trimming cut 6 bases from V and 4 bases from J; bases unmatched to any gene: 5. Per germline, CDR1 SNHLY and CDR2 FYNNEI.